The clone carrying this T cell receptor (beta chain) was seen at least ten times. What it recognizes is unknown. Germline values: CDR1 SGHTA, CDR2 FQGTGA. The length of the CDR3 is 14 residues. V was shortened by 3 bases and J by 9 bases, with 12 bases between the two germline ends. This sample is part of a study of T-cell reconstitution after alpha-beta-depleted transplantation in children. Unique molecular identifiers were used in preparing the TCRbeta library. From the PCR reads, TCRdb called clonotypes with MiXCR, one entry per CDR3 protein. The sample has roughly 180,000 distinct CDR3 sequences, around 10% seen once; the top ten hold over 10%. The study, taken as a whole, reports: From surviving recipient T cells and thymic progenitors came the high day-60 TCRbeta diversity observed in some patients. Reports say that about two months after transplant, the alpha-beta T cells came out of several hundred graft clones that had expanded. At the one-year point after transplant, T-cell counts and TCRbeta diversity were found to come mostly from T cells that had been newly produced.

V is TRBV7-3 and J is TRBJ1-6; D is unresolved. Sequencing used PBMCs, obtained before TCRalphabeta/CD19-depleted stem cell transplant. The receptor comes from a boy between 2 and 10 years old with acute myeloid leukemia, due to receive a stem cell transplant. The CDR3 here is CASSLFPTGSPLHF. As DNA, the CDR3 is TGTGCCAGCAGCTTGTTTCCTACGGGTTCACCCCTCCACTTT.